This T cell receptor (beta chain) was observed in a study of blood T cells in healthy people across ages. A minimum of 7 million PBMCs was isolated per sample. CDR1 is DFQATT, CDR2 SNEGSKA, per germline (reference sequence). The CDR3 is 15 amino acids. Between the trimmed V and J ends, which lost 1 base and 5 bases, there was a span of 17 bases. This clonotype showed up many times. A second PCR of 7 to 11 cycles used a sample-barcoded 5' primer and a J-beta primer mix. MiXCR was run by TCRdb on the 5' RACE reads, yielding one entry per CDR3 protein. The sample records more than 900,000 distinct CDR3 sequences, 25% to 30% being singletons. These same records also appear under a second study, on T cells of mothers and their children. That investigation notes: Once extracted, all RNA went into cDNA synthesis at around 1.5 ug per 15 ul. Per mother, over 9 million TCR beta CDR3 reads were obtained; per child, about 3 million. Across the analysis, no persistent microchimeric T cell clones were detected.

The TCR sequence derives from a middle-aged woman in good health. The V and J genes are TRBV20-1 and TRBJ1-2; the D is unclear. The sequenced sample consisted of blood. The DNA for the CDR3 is TGCAGTGCTAGAGGAGTGTGGGGTTCGAATTATGGCTACACCTTC. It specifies CSARGVWGSNYGYTF.